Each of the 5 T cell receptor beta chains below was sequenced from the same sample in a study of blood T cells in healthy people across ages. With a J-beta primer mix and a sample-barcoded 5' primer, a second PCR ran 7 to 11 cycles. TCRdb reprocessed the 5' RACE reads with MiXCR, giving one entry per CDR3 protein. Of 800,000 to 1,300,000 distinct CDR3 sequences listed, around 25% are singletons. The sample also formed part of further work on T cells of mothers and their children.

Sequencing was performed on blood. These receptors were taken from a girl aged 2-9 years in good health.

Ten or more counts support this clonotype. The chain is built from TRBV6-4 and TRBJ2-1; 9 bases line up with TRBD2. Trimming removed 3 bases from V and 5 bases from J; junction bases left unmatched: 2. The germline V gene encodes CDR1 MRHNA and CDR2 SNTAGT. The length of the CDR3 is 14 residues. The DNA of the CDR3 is TGTGCCAGCAGTGAGCTAGCGGGGAACAATGAGCAGTTCTTC. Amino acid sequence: CASSELAGNNEQFF.

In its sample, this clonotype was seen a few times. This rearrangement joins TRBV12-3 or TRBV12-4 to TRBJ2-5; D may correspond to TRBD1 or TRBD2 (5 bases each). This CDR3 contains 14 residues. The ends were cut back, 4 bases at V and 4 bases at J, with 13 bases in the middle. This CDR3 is CASSSGNEGETQYF. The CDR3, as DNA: TGTGCCAGCAGTTCAGGGAATGAGGGAGAGACCCAGTACTTC.

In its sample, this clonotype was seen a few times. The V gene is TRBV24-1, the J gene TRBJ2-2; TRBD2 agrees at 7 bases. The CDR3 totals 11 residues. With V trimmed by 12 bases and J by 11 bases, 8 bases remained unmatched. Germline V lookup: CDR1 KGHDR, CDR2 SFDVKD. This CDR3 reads CASQEREELFF. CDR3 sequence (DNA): TGTGCCTCCCAGGAGCGGGAAGAGCTGTTTTTT.

CDR3 region: CASSLEPGGTQYF. The CDR3 coding sequence is TGTGCCAGCAGTTTAGAGCCCGGAGGTACGCAGTATTTT. The chain couples TRBV28 to TRBJ2-3, with D tentatively TRBD2 (5 bases). Between the trimmed V and J ends, which lost 2 bases and 8 bases, there was a span of 11 bases. This CDR3 comprises 13 residues. Per the germline V gene, CDR1 is MDHEN and CDR2 is SYDVKM.

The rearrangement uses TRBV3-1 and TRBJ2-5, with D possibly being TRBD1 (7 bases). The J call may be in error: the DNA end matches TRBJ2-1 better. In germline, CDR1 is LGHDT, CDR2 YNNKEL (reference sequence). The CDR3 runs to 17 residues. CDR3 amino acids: CASSQEDQGDWRDEQFF. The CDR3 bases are TGTGCCAGCAGCCAAGAAGACCAGGGGGACTGGAGGGATGAGCAGTTCTTC.